This T cell receptor (beta chain) was recorded in a study of technical replicates of blood from several donors. CDR1 and CDR2 (germline): MNHNY, SVGAGI (reference sequence). Trimming shortened V by 3 bases and J by 1 base, and 9 bases separated the two germline ends. The CDR3 extends over 14 amino acids. Libraries were prepared by immunoSEQ multiplex PCR; TCRdb keeps only in-frame clonotypes and omits some of them. The top ten clones hold about 3.7% of a sample with around 53,000 clones, approximately 90% of them seen once. The sequenced material came from PBMCs. The receptor comes from a human donor in good health. Some clones in this sample may be carry-over from other donors' samples. The genes are TRBV6-6 and TRBJ1-1; perhaps TRBD1 as D (6 bases). The CDR3 DNA follows: TGTGCCAGCAGTTATTCGACAGGGAACACTGAAGCTTTCTTT. Amino acid sequence: CASSYSTGNTEAFF.